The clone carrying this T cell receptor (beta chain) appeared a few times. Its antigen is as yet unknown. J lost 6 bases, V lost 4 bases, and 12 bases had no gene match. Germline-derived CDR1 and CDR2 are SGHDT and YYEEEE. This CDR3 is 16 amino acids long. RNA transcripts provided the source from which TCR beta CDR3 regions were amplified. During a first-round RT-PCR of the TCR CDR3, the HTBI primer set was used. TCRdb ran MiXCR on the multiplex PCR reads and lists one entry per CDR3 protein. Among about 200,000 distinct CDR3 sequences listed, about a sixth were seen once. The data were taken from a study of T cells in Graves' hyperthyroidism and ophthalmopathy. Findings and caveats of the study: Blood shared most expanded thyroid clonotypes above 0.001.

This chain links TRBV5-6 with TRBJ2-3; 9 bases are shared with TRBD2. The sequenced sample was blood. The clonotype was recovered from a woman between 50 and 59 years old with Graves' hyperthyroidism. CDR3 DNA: TGTGCCAGCAGCCGTAGCAGGACTAGCGTGAGCGATACGCAGTATTTT. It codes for CASSRSRTSVSDTQYF.